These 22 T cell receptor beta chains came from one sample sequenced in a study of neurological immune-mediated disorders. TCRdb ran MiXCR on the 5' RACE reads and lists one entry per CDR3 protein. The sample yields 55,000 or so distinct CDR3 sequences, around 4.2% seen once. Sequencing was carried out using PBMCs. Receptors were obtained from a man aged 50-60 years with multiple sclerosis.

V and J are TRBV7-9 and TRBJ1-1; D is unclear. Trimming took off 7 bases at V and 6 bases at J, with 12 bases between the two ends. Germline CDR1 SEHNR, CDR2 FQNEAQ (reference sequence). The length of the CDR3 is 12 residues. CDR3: CASNQARAEAFF. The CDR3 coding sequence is TGTGCCAGCAATCAGGCTAGGGCTGAAGCTTTCTTT.

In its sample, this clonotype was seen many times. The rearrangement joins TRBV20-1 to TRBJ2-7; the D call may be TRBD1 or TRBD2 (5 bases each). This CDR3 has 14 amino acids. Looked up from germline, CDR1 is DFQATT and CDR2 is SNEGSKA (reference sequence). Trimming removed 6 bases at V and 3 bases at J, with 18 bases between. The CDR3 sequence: CSAAKRGGIYEQYF. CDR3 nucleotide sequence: TGCAGTGCCGCAAAGAGGGGTGGTATCTACGAGCAGTACTTC.

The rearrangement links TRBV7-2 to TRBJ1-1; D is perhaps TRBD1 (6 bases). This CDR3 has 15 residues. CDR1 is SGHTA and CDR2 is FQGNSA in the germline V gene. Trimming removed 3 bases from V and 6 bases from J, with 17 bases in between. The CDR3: CASSFRQAGGPEAFF. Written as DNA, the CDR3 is TGTGCCAGCAGCTTTCGGCAAGCGGGGGGCCCTGAAGCTTTCTTT.

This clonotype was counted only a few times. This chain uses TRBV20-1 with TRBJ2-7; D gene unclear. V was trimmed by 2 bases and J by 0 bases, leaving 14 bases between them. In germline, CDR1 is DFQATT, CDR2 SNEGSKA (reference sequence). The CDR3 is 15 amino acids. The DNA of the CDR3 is TGCAGTGCTAGATCCCGAGCCCCGAACTCCTACGAGCAGTACTTC. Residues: CSARSRAPNSYEQYF.

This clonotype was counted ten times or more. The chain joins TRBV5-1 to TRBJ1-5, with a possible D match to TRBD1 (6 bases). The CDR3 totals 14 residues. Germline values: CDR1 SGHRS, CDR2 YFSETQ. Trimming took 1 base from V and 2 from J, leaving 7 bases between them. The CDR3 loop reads CASSLSGGNQPQHF. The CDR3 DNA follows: TGCGCCAGCAGCTTGTCAGGGGGCAATCAGCCCCAGCATTTT.

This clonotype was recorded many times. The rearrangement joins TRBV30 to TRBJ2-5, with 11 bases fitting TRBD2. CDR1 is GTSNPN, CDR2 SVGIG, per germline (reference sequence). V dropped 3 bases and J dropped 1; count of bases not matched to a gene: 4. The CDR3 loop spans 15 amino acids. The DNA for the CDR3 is TGTGCCTGGAGCGCCGGACTAGCGGGCCAAGAGACCCAGTACTTC. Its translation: CAWSAGLAGQETQYF.

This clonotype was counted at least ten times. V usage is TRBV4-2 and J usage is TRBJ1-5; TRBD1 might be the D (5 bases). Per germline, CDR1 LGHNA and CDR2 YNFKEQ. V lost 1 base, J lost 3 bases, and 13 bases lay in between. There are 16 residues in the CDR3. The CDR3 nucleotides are TGTGCCAGCAGCCAAGTTATGACAGCGAACAATCAGCCCCAGCATTTT. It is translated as CASSQVMTANNQPQHF.

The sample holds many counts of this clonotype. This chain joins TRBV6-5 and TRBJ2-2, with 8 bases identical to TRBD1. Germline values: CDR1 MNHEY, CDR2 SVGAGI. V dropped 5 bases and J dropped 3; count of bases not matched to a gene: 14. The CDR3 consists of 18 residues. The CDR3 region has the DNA TGTGCCAGCAGTGATTTCTACAATGACAGGGGTTACACCGGGGAGCTGTTTTTT. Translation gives CASSDFYNDRGYTGELFF.

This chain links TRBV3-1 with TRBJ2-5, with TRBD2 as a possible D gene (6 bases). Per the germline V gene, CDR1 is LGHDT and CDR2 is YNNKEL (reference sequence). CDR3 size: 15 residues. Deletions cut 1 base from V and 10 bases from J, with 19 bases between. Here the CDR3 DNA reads TGTGCCAGCAGCCAAGCGGGCTTTTCCGTGGAGGGCCAGTACTTC. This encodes CASSQAGFSVEGQYF.

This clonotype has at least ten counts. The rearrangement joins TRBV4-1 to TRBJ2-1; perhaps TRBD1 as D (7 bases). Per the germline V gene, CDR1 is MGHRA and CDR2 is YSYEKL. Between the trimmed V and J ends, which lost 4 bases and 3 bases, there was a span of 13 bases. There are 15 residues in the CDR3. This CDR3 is CASSPDRDFYNEQFF. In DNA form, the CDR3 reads TGCGCCAGCAGCCCCGACAGGGACTTCTACAATGAGCAGTTCTTC.

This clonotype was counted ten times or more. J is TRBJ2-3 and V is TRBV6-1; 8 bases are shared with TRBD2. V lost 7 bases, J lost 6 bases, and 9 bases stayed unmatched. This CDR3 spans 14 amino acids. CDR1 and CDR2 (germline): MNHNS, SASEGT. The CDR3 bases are TGTGCCAGCATCCTCGAGCGGGGGTGGGATACGCAGTATTTT. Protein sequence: CASILERGWDTQYF.

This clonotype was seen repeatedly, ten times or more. DNA for the CDR3: TGTGCCACCAGCAGAGTGGTCCGTCGTTCAGGCAATGAGCAGTTCTTC. It specifies CATSRVVRRSGNEQFF. The rearrangement uses TRBV15 and TRBJ2-1; D gene uncertain. This CDR3 contains 16 residues. Germline V gene lookup returns CDR1 LNHNV and CDR2 YYDKDF (reference sequence). Trimming stripped 1 base from V and 6 bases from J, with 16 bases between.

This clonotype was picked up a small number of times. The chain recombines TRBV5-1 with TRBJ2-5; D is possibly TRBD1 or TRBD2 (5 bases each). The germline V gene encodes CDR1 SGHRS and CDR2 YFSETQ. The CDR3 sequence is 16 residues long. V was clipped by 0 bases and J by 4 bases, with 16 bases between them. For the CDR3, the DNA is TGCGCCAGCAGCTTGGCCGGGACGACAAATCGAGAGACCCAGTACTTC. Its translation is CASSLAGTTNRETQYF.

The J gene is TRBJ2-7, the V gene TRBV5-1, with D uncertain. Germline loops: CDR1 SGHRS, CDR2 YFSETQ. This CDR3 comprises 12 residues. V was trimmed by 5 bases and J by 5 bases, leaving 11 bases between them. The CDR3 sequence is CASRLNWDEQYF. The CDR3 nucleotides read TGCGCCAGCAGATTAAACTGGGACGAGCAGTACTTC. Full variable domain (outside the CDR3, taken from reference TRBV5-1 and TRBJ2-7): KAGVTQTPRYLIKTRGQQVTLSCSPISGHRSVSWYQQTPGQGLQFLFEYFSETQRNKGNFPGRFSGRQFSNSRSEMNVSTLELGDSALYLCASRLNWDEQYFGPGTRLTVT.

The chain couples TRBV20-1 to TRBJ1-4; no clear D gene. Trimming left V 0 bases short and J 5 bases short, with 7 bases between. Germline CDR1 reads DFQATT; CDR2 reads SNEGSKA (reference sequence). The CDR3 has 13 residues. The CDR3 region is CSARDSLNEKLFF. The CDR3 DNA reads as TGCAGTGCTAGAGACAGTTTAAATGAAAAACTGTTTTTT.

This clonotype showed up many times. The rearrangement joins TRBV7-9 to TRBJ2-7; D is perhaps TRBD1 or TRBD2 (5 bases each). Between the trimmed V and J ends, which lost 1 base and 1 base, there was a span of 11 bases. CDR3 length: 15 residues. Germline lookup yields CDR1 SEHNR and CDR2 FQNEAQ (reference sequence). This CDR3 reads CASSLVREMSYEQYF. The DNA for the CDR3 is TGTGCCAGCAGCTTAGTCAGGGAGATGTCCTACGAGCAGTACTTC.

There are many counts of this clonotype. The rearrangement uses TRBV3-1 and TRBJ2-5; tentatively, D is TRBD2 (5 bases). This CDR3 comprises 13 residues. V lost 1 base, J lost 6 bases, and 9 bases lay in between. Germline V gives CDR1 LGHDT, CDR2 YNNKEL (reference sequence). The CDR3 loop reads CASSQGLGKTQYF. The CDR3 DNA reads TGTGCCAGCAGCCAAGGTCTCGGGAAGACCCAGTACTTC.

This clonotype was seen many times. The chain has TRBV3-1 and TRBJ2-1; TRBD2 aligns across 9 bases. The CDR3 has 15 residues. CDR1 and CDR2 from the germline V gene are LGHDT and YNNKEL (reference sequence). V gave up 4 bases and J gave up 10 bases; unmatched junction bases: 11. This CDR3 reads CASSLWGGGAREQFF. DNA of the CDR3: TGTGCCAGCAGCCTGTGGGGCGGGGGGGCGAGGGAGCAGTTCTTC.

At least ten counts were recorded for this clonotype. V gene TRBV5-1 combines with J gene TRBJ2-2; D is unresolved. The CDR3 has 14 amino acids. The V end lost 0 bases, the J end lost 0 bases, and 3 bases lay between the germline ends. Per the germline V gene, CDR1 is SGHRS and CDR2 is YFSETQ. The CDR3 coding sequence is TGCGCCAGCAGCTTGGTTCCGAACACCGGGGAGCTGTTTTTT. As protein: CASSLVPNTGELFF.

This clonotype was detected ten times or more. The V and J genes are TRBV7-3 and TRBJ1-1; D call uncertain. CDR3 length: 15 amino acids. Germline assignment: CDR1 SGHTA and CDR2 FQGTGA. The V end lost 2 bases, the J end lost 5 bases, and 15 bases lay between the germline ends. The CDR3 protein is CASSLSEGMSTEAFF. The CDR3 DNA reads TGTGCCAGCAGCTTATCGGAGGGAATGAGTACTGAAGCTTTCTTT. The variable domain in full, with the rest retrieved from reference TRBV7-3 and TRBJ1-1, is GAGVSQTPSNKVTEKGKYVELRCDPISGHTALYWYRQSLGQGPEFLIYFQGTGAADDSGLPNDRFFAVRPEGSVSTLKIQRTERGDSAVYLCASSLSEGMSTEAFFGQGTRLTVV.

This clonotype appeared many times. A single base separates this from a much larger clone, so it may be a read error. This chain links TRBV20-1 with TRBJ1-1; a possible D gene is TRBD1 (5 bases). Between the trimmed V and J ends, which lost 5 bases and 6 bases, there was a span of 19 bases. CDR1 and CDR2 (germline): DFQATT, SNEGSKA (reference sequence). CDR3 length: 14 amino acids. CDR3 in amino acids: CSALPLERGPEAFF. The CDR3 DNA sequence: TGCAGTGCTCTCCCACTCGAAAGGGGACCTGAAGCTTTCTTT.

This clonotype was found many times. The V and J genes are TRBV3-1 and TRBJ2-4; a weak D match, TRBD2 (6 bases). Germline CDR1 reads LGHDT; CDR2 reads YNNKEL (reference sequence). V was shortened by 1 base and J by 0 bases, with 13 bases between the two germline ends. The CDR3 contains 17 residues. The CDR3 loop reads CASSQAGRGIAKNIQYF. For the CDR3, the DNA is TGTGCCAGCAGCCAAGCCGGGAGAGGAATAGCCAAAAACATTCAGTACTTC.